This T cell receptor (beta chain) originates from a study of blood T cell repertoires in COVID-19. The overall study: COVID-19 samples from acute and convalescent phases originated in the United States, Italy and Spain.

The CDR3 is 24 residues long. How the authors handled the data: Estimated nucleated cell counts came from reference gene primer amplification. TCRdb's copy holds only in-frame clones and misses some; the assay was immunoSEQ multiplex PCR. Clone size and V and J calls were adopted from that table, with D and trimming inferred from the DNA. The table records 51,000 or so clones, 85% to 90% of them present only once. This sequence joins TRBV21-1 and TRBJ2-2; the D call in the table, TRBD2, was not verified against the DNA. TRBV21-1 is listed as a pseudogene. Source material: peripheral blood. The clonotype was recovered from a man at least 80 years old with active or convalescent COVID-19. The CDR3 DNA sequence: TGTGCCAGATTCTTCAAAATCGGGTCCAGGACTAGCGGGAGGGCCATGGCGAACACCGGGGAGCTGTTTTTT. Amino acid sequence: CARFFKIGSRTSGRAMANTGELFF.